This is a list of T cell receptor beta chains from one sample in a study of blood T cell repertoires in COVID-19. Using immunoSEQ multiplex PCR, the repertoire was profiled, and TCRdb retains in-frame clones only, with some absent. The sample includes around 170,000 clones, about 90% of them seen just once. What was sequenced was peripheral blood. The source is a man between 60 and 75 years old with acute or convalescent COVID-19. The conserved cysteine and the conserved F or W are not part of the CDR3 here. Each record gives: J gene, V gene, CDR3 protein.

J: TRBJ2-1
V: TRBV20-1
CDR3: SASGRGGNEQF

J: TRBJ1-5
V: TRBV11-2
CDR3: ASGRQGESQPQH

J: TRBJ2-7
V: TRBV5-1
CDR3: ASSLQGEQY

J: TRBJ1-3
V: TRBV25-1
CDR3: ASTKDTYSGNTIY

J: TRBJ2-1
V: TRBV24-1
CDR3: ATSETGEQF

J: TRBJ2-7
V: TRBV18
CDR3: ASSPGRGVLHEQY

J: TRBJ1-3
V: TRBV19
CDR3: ASWDSSSGNTIY

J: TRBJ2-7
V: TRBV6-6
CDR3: ASGSTGGSEQY

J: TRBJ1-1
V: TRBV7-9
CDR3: ASSLARQGATEAF

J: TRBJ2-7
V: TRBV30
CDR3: ACTDRSSYEQY

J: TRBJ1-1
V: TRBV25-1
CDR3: ASSEYRGNTEAF

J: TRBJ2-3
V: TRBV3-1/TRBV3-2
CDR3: ASSQRGGNTDTQY

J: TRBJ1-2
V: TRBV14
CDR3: ASSPQGGYGYT

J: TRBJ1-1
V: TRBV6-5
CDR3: ASSYGSTEAF

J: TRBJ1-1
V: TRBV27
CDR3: ASRPGGLTEAF

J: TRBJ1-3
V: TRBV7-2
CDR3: ASSLSGHGNTIY

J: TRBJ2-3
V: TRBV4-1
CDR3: ASSQAGRITDTQY

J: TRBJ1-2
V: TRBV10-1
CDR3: ASSSRTGGNGYT

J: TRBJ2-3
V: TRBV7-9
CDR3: ASSLGLAGGRADTQY

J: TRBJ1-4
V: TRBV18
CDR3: ASSPGQGYEKLF

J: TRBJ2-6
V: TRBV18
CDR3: ASSVKPSGANVLT

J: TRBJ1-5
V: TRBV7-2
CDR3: ASSLREAGNQPQH

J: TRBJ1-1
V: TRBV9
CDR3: ASSPRGGGRNTEAF

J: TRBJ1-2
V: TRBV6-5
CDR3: ASSWRGASASYGYT

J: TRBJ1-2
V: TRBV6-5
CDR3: ASSWSPGGYGYT

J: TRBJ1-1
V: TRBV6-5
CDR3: ASRADRGDTEAF

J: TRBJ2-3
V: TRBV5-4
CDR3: ATLDRGRPDTQY

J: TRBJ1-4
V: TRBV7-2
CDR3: ASSRGAALTNEKLF

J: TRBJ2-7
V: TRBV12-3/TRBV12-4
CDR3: ASRSDRSYEQY

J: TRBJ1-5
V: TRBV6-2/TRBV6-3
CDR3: ASSKDRDGNQPQH

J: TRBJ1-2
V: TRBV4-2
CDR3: ASSQESTGHYGYT

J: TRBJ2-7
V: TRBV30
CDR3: AYEDGGAGEQY

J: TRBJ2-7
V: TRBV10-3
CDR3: AISESGGREQY

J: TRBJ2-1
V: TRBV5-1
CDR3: ASSLGSGGARGIDEQF

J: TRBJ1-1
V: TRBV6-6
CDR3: ASSYSEGYVSEAF

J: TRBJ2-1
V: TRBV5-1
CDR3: ASSLGQIYNEQF

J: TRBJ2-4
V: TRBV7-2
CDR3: ASSSRTGTKNIQY

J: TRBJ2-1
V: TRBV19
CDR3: ASGLAGSYNEQF

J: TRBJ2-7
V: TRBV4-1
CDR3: ASSPGVSYEQY